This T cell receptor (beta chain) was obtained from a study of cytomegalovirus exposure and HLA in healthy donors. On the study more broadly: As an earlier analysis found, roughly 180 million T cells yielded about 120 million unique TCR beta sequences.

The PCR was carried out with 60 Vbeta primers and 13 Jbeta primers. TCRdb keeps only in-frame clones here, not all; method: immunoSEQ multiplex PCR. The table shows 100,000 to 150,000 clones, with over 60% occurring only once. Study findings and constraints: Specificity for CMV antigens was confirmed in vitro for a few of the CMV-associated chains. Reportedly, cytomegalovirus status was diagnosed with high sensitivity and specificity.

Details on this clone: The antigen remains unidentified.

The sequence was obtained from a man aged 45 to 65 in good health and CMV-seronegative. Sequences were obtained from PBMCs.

CDR3 sequence reads: CASSLAGTDNYGYTF. CDR3 in DNA: TGTGCCAGCAGCTTAGCGGGGACAGATAACTATGGCTACACCTTC. This chain joins TRBV7-2 and TRBJ1-2; 7 positions agree with TRBD1. V shed 0 bases and J 1 base; nucleotides not matched to a gene: 2. Germline V gene sequence: CDR1 SGHTA, CDR2 FQGNSA. This CDR3 contains 15 residues.